This T cell receptor (beta chain) derives from a study of OX40 agonist ivuxolimab in advanced cancers. Study-wide results and caveats: CD8+ T cells averaged more expanded clones than CD4+. Low clonal expansion, among the lowest seen, marked partial responders at 0.1-3.0 mg/kg.

After removal of 7 bases from V and 4 bases from J, the junction contained 13 bases not matched to a gene. The CDR3 contains 16 residues. Germline assignment: CDR1 SGHNT and CDR2 YYREEE (reference sequence). Produced via immunoSEQ multiplex PCR; TCRdb's table is partial and in-frame only. The sample lists about 50,000 clones; about four fifths were seen once. A remark on this clone: What it binds is not known.

The sequence was obtained from an adult with an advanced solid tumor such as melanoma, head and neck, liver or kidney cancer. This specimen was CD4+ or CD8+ T cells sorted from blood, taken in a trial of the OX40 agonist ivuxolimab. This sequence joins TRBV5-4 and TRBJ1-4; 7 bases line up with TRBD1. The CDR3 sequence: CASGPVSGQLNEKLFF. CDR3 sequence (DNA): TGTGCCAGCGGGCCCGTTTCGGGACAGCTTAATGAAAAACTGTTTTTT.